This T cell receptor (beta chain) was identified during a study of T cell responses to AZD1222 COVID-19 vaccine. Whole-study results and caveats: No day 14 peak samples; only post-peak repertoires were characterized. Donors, mostly white British, included more females; clonal diversity was possibly underestimated.

On this clone: The antigen remains unidentified.

The assay was immunoSEQ multiplex PCR, and TCRdb's table has in-frame clones only and misses some. The table records approximately 100,000 clones, 85% of them present only once. Germline V gene data show CDR1 as SGHRS and CDR2 as YFSETQ. V lost 4 bases and J 3 bases, leaving 11 bases between the germline ends. The CDR3 extends over 15 amino acids. The chain recombines TRBV5-1 with TRBJ2-6; D perhaps matches TRBD1 (6 bases). This sample comprised peripheral blood, obtained 28 days after the second AZD1222 dose. This TCR derives from an adult who received the AZD1222 COVID-19 vaccine. The CDR3 spells CASSPQGLGANVLTF. In DNA form, the CDR3 reads TGCGCCAGCAGCCCCCAGGGGCTTGGGGCCAACGTCCTGACTTTC.